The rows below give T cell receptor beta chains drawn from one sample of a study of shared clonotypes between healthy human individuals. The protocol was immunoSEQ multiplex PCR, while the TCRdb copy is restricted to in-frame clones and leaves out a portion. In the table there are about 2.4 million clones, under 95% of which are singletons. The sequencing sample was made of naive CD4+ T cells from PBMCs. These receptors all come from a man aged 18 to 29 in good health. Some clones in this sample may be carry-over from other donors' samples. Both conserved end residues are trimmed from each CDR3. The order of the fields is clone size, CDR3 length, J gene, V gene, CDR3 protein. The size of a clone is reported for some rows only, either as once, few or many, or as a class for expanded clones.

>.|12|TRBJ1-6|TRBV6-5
ASSLTGVNSPLH
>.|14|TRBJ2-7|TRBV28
ASSLSSSGAAYEQY
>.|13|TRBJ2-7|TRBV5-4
ASSLSGDRGFEQY
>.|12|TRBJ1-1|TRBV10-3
AIRTRGATAEAF
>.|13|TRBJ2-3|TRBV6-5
ASSPDLGGGDTQY
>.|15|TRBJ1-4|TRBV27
ASSSFPREQGLEKLF
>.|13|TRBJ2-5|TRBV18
ASSLQTRTQETQY
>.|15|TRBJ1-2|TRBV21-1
ASSTGGGPSGNYGYT
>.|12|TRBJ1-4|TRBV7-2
ASSLSRWGEKLF
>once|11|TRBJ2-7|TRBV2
ASCPRLSYEQY
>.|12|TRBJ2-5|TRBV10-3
AISEPRGQETQY
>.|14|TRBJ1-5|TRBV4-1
ASSRTADYSNQPQH
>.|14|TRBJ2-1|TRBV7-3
ASSSRLAETYNEQF
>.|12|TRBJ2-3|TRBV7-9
ASSSPVSTDTQY
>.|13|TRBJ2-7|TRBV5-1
ASSWTGTGPYEQY
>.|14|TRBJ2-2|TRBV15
ATSSFETLNTGELF
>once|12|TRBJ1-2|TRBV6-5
ASTSNREGYGYT
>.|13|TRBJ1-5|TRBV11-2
ASSHGQADRQPQH
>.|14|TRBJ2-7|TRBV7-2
ASSRTGTNLGYEQY
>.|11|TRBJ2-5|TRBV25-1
ASPRERRETQY
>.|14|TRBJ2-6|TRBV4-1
ASSQEQGVGANVLT
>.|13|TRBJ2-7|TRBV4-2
ASSQLSTSGGEQY
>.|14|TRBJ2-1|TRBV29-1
SQGKRGPAGLHEQF
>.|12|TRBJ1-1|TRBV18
ASSPQGAGTEAF
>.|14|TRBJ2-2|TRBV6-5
ASSYPKGGNTGELF
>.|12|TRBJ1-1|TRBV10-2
ASSERHVNTEAF
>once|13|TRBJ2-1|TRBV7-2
ASSQLAGVLNEQF
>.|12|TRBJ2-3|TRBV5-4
ASSRAGLVDTQY
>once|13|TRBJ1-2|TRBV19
ASSITGPLNYGYT
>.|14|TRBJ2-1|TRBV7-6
ASSSTGTSGRDEQF
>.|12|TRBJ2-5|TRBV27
ASSPWAREETQY
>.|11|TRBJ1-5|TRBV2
ASSQGVDQPQH
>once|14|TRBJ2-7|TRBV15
ATSRDPGQGPYEQY
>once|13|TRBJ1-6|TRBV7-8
ASSLYRVDNSPLH
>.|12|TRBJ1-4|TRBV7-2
ASSLLSGNEKLF
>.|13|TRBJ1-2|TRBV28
ASSFLPGLNYGYT
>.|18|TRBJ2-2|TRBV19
ASSIGRTSGRGLNTGELF